A selection of T cell receptor beta chains follows, all from one sample in a study of Ad26.COV2.S vaccination and SARS-CoV-2 variants. Profiled with immunoSEQ multiplex PCR; TCRdb holds only in-frame clones, not every one. The sample holds fewer than 400,000 clones; more than 85% are singletons and the top ten take 3.5%. The sequenced sample was peripheral blood, obtained in a trial of Ad26.COV2.S vaccine versus placebo. The receptors originated from a person between 18 and 59 years old who received the Ad26.COV2.S COVID-19 vaccine or a placebo. Each CDR3 is given with its conserved first and last residue. Each record gives: J gene, clone size, CDR3 length, V gene, CDR3 protein. Some rows mark clone size as missing; the rest say once, few, many or name a class of expanded clone.

j_call: TRBJ2-1; clone_size: NA; cdr3_length: 16; v_call: TRBV5-4; cdr3_aa: CASSQSSGGPGNEQFF
j_call: TRBJ1-1; clone_size: once; cdr3_length: 15; v_call: TRBV10-3; cdr3_aa: CAISESVQENTEAFF
j_call: TRBJ2-1; clone_size: NA; cdr3_length: 14; v_call: TRBV5-1; cdr3_aa: CASSLGTGEDEQFF
j_call: TRBJ2-7; clone_size: NA; cdr3_length: 14; v_call: TRBV7-2; cdr3_aa: CASSFLGLTYEQYF
j_call: TRBJ2-7; clone_size: NA; cdr3_length: 19; v_call: TRBV4-1; cdr3_aa: CASSQERLAGTASSYEQYF
j_call: TRBJ1-5; clone_size: few; cdr3_length: 13; v_call: TRBV6-5; cdr3_aa: CASSRDSNQPQHF
j_call: TRBJ2-7; clone_size: once; cdr3_length: 11; v_call: TRBV12-3/TRBV12-4; cdr3_aa: CASSLGGLEYF
j_call: TRBJ1-4; clone_size: NA; cdr3_length: 14; v_call: TRBV15; cdr3_aa: CATGPGNSNEKLFF
j_call: TRBJ1-1; clone_size: NA; cdr3_length: 15; v_call: TRBV7-6; cdr3_aa: CASSSPGQTNTEAFF
j_call: TRBJ1-2; clone_size: NA; cdr3_length: 14; v_call: TRBV7-9; cdr3_aa: CASSPRTGNYGYTF
j_call: TRBJ1-2; clone_size: NA; cdr3_length: 14; v_call: TRBV6-5; cdr3_aa: CASSYDRGTYGYTF
j_call: TRBJ2-2; clone_size: NA; cdr3_length: 18; v_call: TRBV19; cdr3_aa: CASSVKGHRFSNTGELFF
j_call: TRBJ1-5; clone_size: NA; cdr3_length: 13; v_call: TRBV19; cdr3_aa: CASNRDHNQPQHF
j_call: TRBJ1-4; clone_size: NA; cdr3_length: 14; v_call: TRBV5-6; cdr3_aa: CASSSGSLDEKLFF
j_call: TRBJ2-1; clone_size: NA; cdr3_length: 12; v_call: TRBV25-1; cdr3_aa: CASSGQVDEQFF
j_call: TRBJ1-2; clone_size: NA; cdr3_length: 15; v_call: TRBV7-2; cdr3_aa: CASSPTGTANYGYTF
j_call: TRBJ2-1; clone_size: NA; cdr3_length: 15; v_call: TRBV9; cdr3_aa: CASSVDMSAYNEQFF
j_call: TRBJ1-4; clone_size: NA; cdr3_length: 15; v_call: TRBV7-2; cdr3_aa: CASSLKAGQREKLFF
j_call: TRBJ2-5; clone_size: NA; cdr3_length: 13; v_call: TRBV6-5; cdr3_aa: CASSIPLQETQYF
j_call: TRBJ2-5; clone_size: once; cdr3_length: 14; v_call: TRBV4-3; cdr3_aa: CASSQDVSGETQYF
j_call: TRBJ2-3; clone_size: NA; cdr3_length: 18; v_call: TRBV27; cdr3_aa: CASSFRQITSGVTDTQYF
j_call: TRBJ2-1; clone_size: NA; cdr3_length: 15; v_call: TRBV2; cdr3_aa: CASTPRTSGADEQFF
j_call: TRBJ2-3; clone_size: NA; cdr3_length: 17; v_call: TRBV5-6; cdr3_aa: CASSLGGRYSRGDTQYF
j_call: TRBJ1-2; clone_size: few; cdr3_length: 12; v_call: TRBV25-1; cdr3_aa: CASSWLHYGYTF
j_call: TRBJ1-1; clone_size: NA; cdr3_length: 14; v_call: TRBV5-1; cdr3_aa: CASSLRGRNTEAFF
j_call: TRBJ2-7; clone_size: NA; cdr3_length: 14; v_call: TRBV5-4; cdr3_aa: CASSLGQISYEQYF
j_call: TRBJ2-1; clone_size: NA; cdr3_length: 16; v_call: TRBV9; cdr3_aa: CASRDPTGTRNNEQFF
j_call: TRBJ1-6; clone_size: NA; cdr3_length: 15; v_call: TRBV6-1; cdr3_aa: CASSELALGGSPLHF
j_call: TRBJ2-7; clone_size: once; cdr3_length: 14; v_call: TRBV5-1; cdr3_aa: CASSLATGSYEQYF
j_call: TRBJ2-3; clone_size: NA; cdr3_length: 14; v_call: TRBV5-1; cdr3_aa: CASTSGSLGDTQYF
j_call: TRBJ1-4; clone_size: few; cdr3_length: 12; v_call: TRBV25-1; cdr3_aa: CASRLGGEKLFF
j_call: TRBJ2-5; clone_size: NA; cdr3_length: 13; v_call: TRBV29-1; cdr3_aa: CSVEDRNQETQYF
j_call: TRBJ1-6; clone_size: few; cdr3_length: 13; v_call: TRBV27; cdr3_aa: CASGERGGSPLHF
j_call: TRBJ1-2; clone_size: NA; cdr3_length: 16; v_call: TRBV7-2; cdr3_aa: CASSLVGVGMDYGYTF
j_call: TRBJ1-4; clone_size: NA; cdr3_length: 12; v_call: TRBV27; cdr3_aa: CASSLKDEKLFF
j_call: TRBJ1-2; clone_size: NA; cdr3_length: 15; v_call: TRBV5-1; cdr3_aa: CASSLDTGGNYGYTF
j_call: TRBJ1-2; clone_size: NA; cdr3_length: 13; v_call: TRBV7-9; cdr3_aa: CASSWADPYGYTF
j_call: TRBJ2-7; clone_size: NA; cdr3_length: 15; v_call: TRBV5-6; cdr3_aa: CASRIGRTGEYEQYF
j_call: TRBJ1-2; clone_size: NA; cdr3_length: 15; v_call: TRBV28; cdr3_aa: CASSYPTGLNYGYTF
j_call: TRBJ2-5; clone_size: NA; cdr3_length: 14; v_call: TRBV2; cdr3_aa: CASENGGDKRGQYF
j_call: TRBJ2-2; clone_size: NA; cdr3_length: 14; v_call: TRBV6-2/TRBV6-3; cdr3_aa: CASSYWGRTGELFF
j_call: TRBJ1-5; clone_size: NA; cdr3_length: 15; v_call: TRBV4-2; cdr3_aa: CASSPLGDSHQPQHF
j_call: TRBJ1-1; clone_size: NA; cdr3_length: 15; v_call: TRBV19; cdr3_aa: CASSITPVRFTEAFF